Each of the 27 T cell receptor beta chains below was sequenced from the same sample in a study of spatial heterogeneity in lung cancer. Time point of the sample: sample taken at primary tumor resection. These receptors' antigens are unknown. Findings and caveats of the study: Expanded alpha and beta TCR counts within tumors tracked tumor mutation counts.

From the 5' RACE reads, TCRdb called clonotypes with MiXCR, one entry per CDR3 protein. The sample lists about 18,000 distinct CDR3 sequences; roughly 6% were seen once. This specimen was lung tumor tissue, taken at surgery. These TCRs come from a female donor with early-stage non-small cell lung cancer.

This clonotype has ten or more counts. This chain connects TRBV20-1 to TRBJ2-3, with D hard to call. The CDR3 runs to 9 residues. Germline V gene data show CDR1 as DFQATT and CDR2 as SNEGSKA (reference sequence). V lost 6 bases, J lost 7 bases, and 5 bases lay in between. Here the CDR3 reads CSAPNTQYF. The CDR3 DNA reads TGCAGTGCACCTAATACGCAGTATTTT.

This clonotype was picked up many times. The J gene is TRBJ2-7, the V gene TRBV5-1; weak D call: TRBD1 (7 bases). CDR1 is SGHRS and CDR2 is YFSETQ in the germline V gene. The CDR3 extends over 20 amino acids. V lost 4 bases and J lost 5, with 34 bases in between. The CDR3 sequence: CASSPSQQGTAGRRVNEQYF. Here the CDR3 DNA reads TGCGCCAGCAGCCCATCCCAACAGGGGACAGCAGGCCGGAGGGTGAACGAGCAGTACTTC.

This clonotype was observed at least ten times. The chain carries TRBV20-1 and TRBJ2-6, with D possibly matching TRBD1 (5 bases). Trimming pared 5 bases from V and 4 bases from J, leaving 12 bases between. CDR3 length: 14 amino acids. Per germline, CDR1 DFQATT and CDR2 SNEGSKA (reference sequence). CDR3 nucleotides: TGCAGTGCTTCAAGGGGTGAAGGGGCCAACGTCCTGACTTTC. Amino acids: CSASRGEGANVLTF.

By its share, this clonotype is medium-sized. The chain has TRBV6-5 and TRBJ1-2, with a possible D match to TRBD1 (6 bases). V was shortened by 5 bases and J by 2 bases, with 15 bases between the two germline ends. The CDR3 loop spans 15 amino acids. Germline lookup yields CDR1 MNHEY and CDR2 SVGAGI. The CDR3 protein is CASSPQGGHNYGYTF. CDR3 sequence (DNA): TGTGCCAGCAGTCCCCAAGGGGGACACAACTATGGCTACACCTTC.

This clonotype was counted at least ten times. This chain joins TRBV9 and TRBJ2-5, with D perhaps TRBD2 (5 bases). Germline CDR1 reads SGDLS; CDR2 reads YYNGEE. V dropped 3 bases and J dropped 2 bases, with 14 bases sitting between them. The length of the CDR3 is 15 residues. This CDR3 reads CASSAASSLQETQYF. The DNA for the CDR3 is TGTGCCAGCAGCGCCGCTAGCTCTCTACAAGAGACCCAGTACTTC.

This clonotype was counted between two and nine times. The chain recombines TRBV20-1 with TRBJ2-7; D is uncertain. Between the trimmed V and J ends, which lost 7 bases and 7 bases, there was a span of 14 bases. The CDR3 length is 11 residues. The germline CDR1 and CDR2 sequences are DFQATT and SNEGSKA (reference sequence). CDR3 in DNA: TGCAGTGTGCAGATACTCGGGGAGCAGTACTTC. Its protein is CSVQILGEQYF.

The chain combines TRBV4-2 with TRBJ2-7; D is uncertain. Germline V lookup: CDR1 LGHNA, CDR2 YNFKEQ. V was shortened by 2 bases and J by 1 base, with 0 bases between the two germline ends. CDR3 size: 11 residues. The CDR3 nucleotides read TGTGCCAGCAGCCAATCCTACGAGCAGTACTTC. It specifies CASSQSYEQYF.

This clonotype showed up just a few times. This sequence joins TRBV6-5 and TRBJ2-1; 7 bases are shared with TRBD1. Germline-derived CDR1 and CDR2 are MNHEY and SVGAGI. The CDR3 is 14 amino acids. The J segment lost 5 bases and the V segment lost 6 bases, leaving 7 bases of the junction unmatched. The CDR3 DNA sequence: TGTGCCAGCAGGAGTTTGGGACAGAACAATGAGCAGTTCTTC. It is translated as CASRSLGQNNEQFF.

This clonotype has ten or more counts. This chain connects TRBV7-6 to TRBJ1-4, with 11 bases aligning to TRBD1. The CDR3 has 20 amino acids. V lost 5 bases and J lost 2; bases outside the gene matches: 16. Germline V gene lookup returns CDR1 SGHVS and CDR2 FNYEAQ. The CDR3 here is CASSPRIGTGGRATNEKLFF. The CDR3, as DNA: TGTGCCAGCAGCCCCCGCATCGGGACAGGGGGACGTGCGACTAATGAAAAACTGTTTTTT.

This clonotype is deemed medium-sized (0.01 to 0.1%). This chain links TRBV4-3 with TRBJ2-3; D possibly corresponds to TRBD2 (6 bases). V was pared by 2 bases and J by 6 bases, with 18 bases between. This CDR3 comprises 16 residues. Germline V gene lookup returns CDR1 LGHNA and CDR2 YSLEER. CDR3 loop: CASSQFRDSTGDTQYF. The CDR3 nucleotides read TGCGCCAGCAGCCAATTTCGGGACTCCACGGGGGATACGCAGTATTTT.

This clonotype was observed many times. This rearrangement joins TRBV12-3 or TRBV12-4 to TRBJ1-1; D gene uncertain. This CDR3 contains 14 residues. Trimming cost V 3 bases and J 1 base, with 9 bases left between them. The CDR3 sequence: CASSFRGSNTEAFF. The CDR3 bases are TGTGCCAGCAGTTTTCGAGGATCGAACACTGAAGCTTTCTTT.

This clonotype was counted many times. The chain has TRBV3-1 and TRBJ1-3; D gene ambiguous. V dropped 4 bases and J dropped 0 bases, with 13 bases sitting between them. The CDR3 extends over 16 amino acids. The germline CDR1 and CDR2 sequences are LGHDT and YNNKEL (reference sequence). The CDR3: CASSPTQLRSGNTIYF. The CDR3 region has the DNA TGTGCCAGCAGCCCCACCCAGCTCCGCTCTGGAAACACCATATATTTT.

The chain carries TRBV7-2 and TRBJ2-3; no definite D call. Trimming removed 6 bases from V and 2 bases from J, with 3 bases in between. In germline, CDR1 is SGHTA, CDR2 FQGNSA. The CDR3 runs 11 residues. In nucleotides, the CDR3 is TGTGCCAGCAGTTACACAGATACGCAGTATTTT. Amino acids: CASSYTDTQYF.

About this clonotype itself: It may be a read error: a sequence one base away is much more abundant. The CDR3 DNA is TGTGCCAGCAGTTTTGAAGGGCTCCGGCCCCAGCATTTT. Protein product: CASSFEGLRPQHF. The rearrangement links TRBV27 to TRBJ1-5; D unresolved. V lost 3 bases and J 9 bases, leaving 12 bases between the germline ends. The CDR3 extends over 13 amino acids. Germline CDR1 MNHEY, CDR2 SMNVEV (reference sequence).

There are many counts of this clonotype. This chain joins TRBV7-2 and TRBJ2-3; D uncertain. Trimming took 2 bases from V and 2 from J, leaving 8 bases between them. The germline CDR1 and CDR2 sequences are SGHTA and FQGNSA. The CDR3 is 14 residues long. Here the CDR3 reads CASSLSWVTDTQYF. As DNA, the CDR3 is TGTGCCAGCAGCTTATCGTGGGTCACAGATACGCAGTATTTT.

This clonotype counts as medium-sized. The V gene is TRBV28, the J gene TRBJ2-7; D not resolved. CDR3 length equals 13 residues. Deletions cut 6 bases from V and 2 bases from J, with 11 bases between. Germline V gene lookup returns CDR1 MDHEN and CDR2 SYDVKM. CDR3 DNA: TGTGCCAGCAGCCCTCTTACGGCCTACGAGCAGTACTTC. Amino acids: CASSPLTAYEQYF.

This clonotype was detected ten times or more. This chain joins TRBV28 and TRBJ2-3; 7 bases fit TRBD1. The junction had 8 bases not matched to a gene; V was cut back by 7 bases and J by 4 bases. The CDR3 totals 14 residues. Germline CDR1 MDHEN, CDR2 SYDVKM. CDR3 in amino acids: CASKTGDRADTQYF. Written as DNA, the CDR3 is TGTGCCAGCAAAACAGGGGATCGTGCAGATACGCAGTATTTT.

By sample fraction, this clonotype is medium-sized (0.01 to 0.1%). The rearrangement links TRBV29-1 to TRBJ2-7, with 8 positions matching TRBD2. The CDR3 loop spans 12 amino acids. Germline values: CDR1 SQVTM, CDR2 ANQGSEA. V trimming: 5 bases; J trimming: 4 bases; junction bases outside the gene matches: 4. As DNA, the CDR3 is TGCAGCGTTAGCGGGAGAGGTTACGAGCAGTACTTC. It yields the protein CSVSGRGYEQYF.

This clonotype showed up many times. The chain has TRBV28 and TRBJ2-5; TRBD1 matches 7 bases. Germline V gene lookup returns CDR1 MDHEN and CDR2 SYDVKM. The length of the CDR3 is 15 residues. Trimming at V came to 5 bases and at J to 2 bases, leaving 8 bases not matched to a gene. In DNA form, the CDR3 reads TGTGCCAGCAGTAGACAGGGCAGGGGTCAAGAGACCCAGTACTTC. Translation gives CASSRQGRGQETQYF. Together with reference TRBV28 and TRBJ2-5, the CDR3 gives the full variable domain: DVKVTQSSRYLVKRTGEKVFLECVQDMDHENMFWYRQDPGLGLRLIYFSYDVKMKEKGDIPEGYSVSREKKERFSLILESASTNQTSMYLCASSRQGRGQETQYFGPGTRLLVL.

At least ten counts were recorded for this clonotype. V is TRBV5-4 and J is TRBJ2-3; D not resolved. This CDR3 spans 12 amino acids. Germline assignment: CDR1 SGHNT and CDR2 YYREEE (reference sequence). Between the trimmed V and J ends, which lost 2 bases and 4 bases, there was a span of 5 bases. This CDR3 is CASSFLADTQYF. Written as DNA, the CDR3 is TGTGCCAGCAGCTTTCTGGCAGATACGCAGTATTTT.

This clonotype was counted many times. The V and J genes are TRBV7-8 and TRBJ2-2; 11 bases are a match to TRBD2. This CDR3 contains 18 residues. Germline lookup yields CDR1 SGHVS and CDR2 FQNEAQ. Losses at the gene ends were 5 bases for V and 3 bases for J; bases not matched to a gene: 11. The CDR3 DNA follows: TGTGCCAGCAGCGGGCGGCTAGCGGGAGGCCTTTACACCGGGGAGCTGTTTTTT. Translating it yields CASSGRLAGGLYTGELFF.

This chain uses TRBV11-2 with TRBJ2-7; 9 bases are a match to TRBD1. The V gene's germline CDR1 is SGHAT and CDR2 FQNNGV. This CDR3 has 15 residues. The junction had 10 bases not matched to a gene; V was cut back by 5 bases and J by 5 bases. The CDR3, as DNA: TGTGCCAGCAGCCGCACCGGGACAGGGTATAACGAGCAGTACTTC. Its translation is CASSRTGTGYNEQYF.

This sequence joins TRBV6-2 or TRBV6-3 and TRBJ1-1; D possibly corresponds to TRBD1 (6 bases). The CDR3 extends over 14 amino acids. Germline values: CDR1 MNHEY, CDR2 SVGEGT. V lost 8 bases to trimming and J lost 3 bases, with 16 bases between them. This chain's CDR3 is CASSYRVMDTEAFF. CDR3 in DNA: TGTGCCAGCTCATACAGGGTAATGGACACTGAAGCTTTCTTT.

This clonotype was recorded many times. This rearrangement joins TRBV6-2 or TRBV6-3 to TRBJ1-3, with TRBD1 as a possible D gene (5 bases). This CDR3 comprises 15 residues. Germline lookup yields CDR1 MNHEY and CDR2 SVGEGT. The germline V and J ends were trimmed by 7 bases and 5 bases, with 18 bases remaining between them. DNA of the CDR3: TGTGCCAGCACCGGGTTCGCAACAGGCCGAAACACCATATATTTT. This gives the protein CASTGFATGRNTIYF.

This clonotype showed up many times. This chain links TRBV27 with TRBJ2-1; D remains unclear. The V end was cut by 3 bases, the J end by 7 bases, with 7 bases between. CDR3 length: 12 amino acids. The germline V gene has CDR1 MNHEY and CDR2 SMNVEV (reference sequence). The CDR3 sequence is CASSFVGNEQFF. The CDR3 nucleotides are TGTGCCAGCAGTTTCGTTGGGAATGAGCAGTTCTTC.

In this sample, this clonotype turned up many times. The chain is built from TRBV30 and TRBJ1-5; the D gene is possibly TRBD1 (5 bases). Germline V gene sequence: CDR1 GTSNPN, CDR2 SVGIG (reference sequence). The CDR3 totals 14 residues. Trimming removed 2 bases at V and 5 bases at J, with 13 bases between. The CDR3 region is CAWSRQGADQPQHF. CDR3 in DNA: TGTGCCTGGAGTCGCCAGGGCGCAGATCAGCCCCAGCATTTT.

This rearrangement joins TRBV20-1 to TRBJ1-2, with 8 nucleotides matching TRBD1. The germline CDR1 and CDR2 sequences are DFQATT and SNEGSKA (reference sequence). J lost 4 bases, V lost 4 bases, and 8 bases had no gene match. This CDR3 has 14 amino acids. CDR3 coding DNA: TGCAGTGCTAATAGAGACAGGGGCATCTATGGCTACACCTTC. Its translation is CSANRDRGIYGYTF.